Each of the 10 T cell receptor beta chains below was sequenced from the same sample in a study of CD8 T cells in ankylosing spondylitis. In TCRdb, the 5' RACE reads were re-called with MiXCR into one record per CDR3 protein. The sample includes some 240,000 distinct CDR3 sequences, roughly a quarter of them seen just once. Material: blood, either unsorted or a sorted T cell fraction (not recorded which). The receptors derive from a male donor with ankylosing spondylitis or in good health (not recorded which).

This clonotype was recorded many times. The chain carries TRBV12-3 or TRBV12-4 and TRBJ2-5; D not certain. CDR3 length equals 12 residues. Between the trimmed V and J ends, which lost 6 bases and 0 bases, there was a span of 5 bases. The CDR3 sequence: CASRDNQETQYF. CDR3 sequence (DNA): TGTGCCAGCAGAGACAACCAAGAGACCCAGTACTTC.

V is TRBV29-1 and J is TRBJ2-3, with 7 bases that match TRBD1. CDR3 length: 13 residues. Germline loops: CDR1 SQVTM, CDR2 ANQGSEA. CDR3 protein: CSLITGGTDTQYF. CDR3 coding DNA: TGCAGTCTTATCACAGGGGGCACAGATACGCAGTATTTT.

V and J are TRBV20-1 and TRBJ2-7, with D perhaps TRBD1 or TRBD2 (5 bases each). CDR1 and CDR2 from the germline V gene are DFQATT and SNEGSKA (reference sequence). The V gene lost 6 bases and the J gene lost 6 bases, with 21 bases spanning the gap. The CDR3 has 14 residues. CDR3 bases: TGCAGTGCGCCCCTGGTGGGACGAACGTCCGAGCAGTACTTC. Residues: CSAPLVGRTSEQYF.

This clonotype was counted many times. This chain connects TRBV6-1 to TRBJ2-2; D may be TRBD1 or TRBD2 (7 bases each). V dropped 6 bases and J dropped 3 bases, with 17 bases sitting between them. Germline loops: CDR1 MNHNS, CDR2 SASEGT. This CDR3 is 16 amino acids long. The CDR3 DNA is TGTGCCAGCAGCCAAACGACAGGGAGGGACACCGGGGAGCTGTTTTTT. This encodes CASSQTTGRDTGELFF.

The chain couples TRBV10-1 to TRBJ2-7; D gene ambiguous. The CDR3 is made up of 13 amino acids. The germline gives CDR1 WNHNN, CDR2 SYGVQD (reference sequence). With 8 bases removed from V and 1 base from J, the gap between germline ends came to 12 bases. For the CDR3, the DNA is TGCGCCAGCTCGGGCTACGGGTCCTACGAGCAGTACTTC. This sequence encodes CASSGYGSYEQYF.

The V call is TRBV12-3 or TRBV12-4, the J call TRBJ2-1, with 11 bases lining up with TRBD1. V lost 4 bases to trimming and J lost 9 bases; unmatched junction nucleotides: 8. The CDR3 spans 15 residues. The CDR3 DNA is TGTGCCAGCAGTTGGGGACAGGGGGGCTTCCGTGAGCAGTTCTTC. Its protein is CASSWGQGGFREQFF.

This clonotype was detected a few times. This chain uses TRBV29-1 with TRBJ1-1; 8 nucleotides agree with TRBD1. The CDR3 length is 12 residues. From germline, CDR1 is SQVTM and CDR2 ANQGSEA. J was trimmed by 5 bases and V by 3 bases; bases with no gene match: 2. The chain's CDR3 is CSVEDRETEAFF. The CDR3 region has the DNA TGCAGCGTTGAGGACAGGGAGACTGAAGCTTTCTTT.

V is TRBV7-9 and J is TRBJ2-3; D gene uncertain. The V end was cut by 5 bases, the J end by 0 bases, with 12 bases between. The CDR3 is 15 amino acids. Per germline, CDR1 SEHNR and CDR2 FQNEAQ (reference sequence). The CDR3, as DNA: TGTGCCAGCAGCACCCGATTGACTAGCACAGATACGCAGTATTTT. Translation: CASSTRLTSTDTQYF.

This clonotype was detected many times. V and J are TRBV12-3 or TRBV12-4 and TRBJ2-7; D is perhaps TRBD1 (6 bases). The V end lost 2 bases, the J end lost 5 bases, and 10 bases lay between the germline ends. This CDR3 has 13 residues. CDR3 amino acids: CASSLWQGHEQYF. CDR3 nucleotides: TGTGCCAGCAGTTTATGGCAGGGGCACGAGCAGTACTTC.

The CDR3 spells CASRAGTATYEQYF. The DNA of the CDR3 is TGTGCCAGCAGAGCCGGGACGGCTACCTACGAGCAGTACTTC. The chain is built from TRBV6-1 and TRBJ2-7; D may correspond to TRBD1 or TRBD2 (5 bases each). The V and J ends lost 6 bases and 2 bases respectively, with 14 bases between them. Germline CDR1 MNHNS, CDR2 SASEGT. CDR3 size: 14 residues.